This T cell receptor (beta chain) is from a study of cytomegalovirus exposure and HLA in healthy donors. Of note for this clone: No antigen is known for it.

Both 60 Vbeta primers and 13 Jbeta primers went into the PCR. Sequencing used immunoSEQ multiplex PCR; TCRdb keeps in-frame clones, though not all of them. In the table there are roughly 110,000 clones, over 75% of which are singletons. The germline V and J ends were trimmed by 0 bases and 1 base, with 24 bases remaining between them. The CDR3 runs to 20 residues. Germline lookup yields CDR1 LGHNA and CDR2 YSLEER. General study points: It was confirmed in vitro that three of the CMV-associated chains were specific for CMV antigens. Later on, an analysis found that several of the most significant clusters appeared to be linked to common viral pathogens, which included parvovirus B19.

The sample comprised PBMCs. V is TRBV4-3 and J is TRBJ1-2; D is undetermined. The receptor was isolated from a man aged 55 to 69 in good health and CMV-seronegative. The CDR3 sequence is CASSQEWKLRLSWLNYGYTF. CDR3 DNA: TGCGCCAGCAGCCAAGAATGGAAGTTGCGGCTTTCTTGGCTTAACTATGGCTACACCTTC.